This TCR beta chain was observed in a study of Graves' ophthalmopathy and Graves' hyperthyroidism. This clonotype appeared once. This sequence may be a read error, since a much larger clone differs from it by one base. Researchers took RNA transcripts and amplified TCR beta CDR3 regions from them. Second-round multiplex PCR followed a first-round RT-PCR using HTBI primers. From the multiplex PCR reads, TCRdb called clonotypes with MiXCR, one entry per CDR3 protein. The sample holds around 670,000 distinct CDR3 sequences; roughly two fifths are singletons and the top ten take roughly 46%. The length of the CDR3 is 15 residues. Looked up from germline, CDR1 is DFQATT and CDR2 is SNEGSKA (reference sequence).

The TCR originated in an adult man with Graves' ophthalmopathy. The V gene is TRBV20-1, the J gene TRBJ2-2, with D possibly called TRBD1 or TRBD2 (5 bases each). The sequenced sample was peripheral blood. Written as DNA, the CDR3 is TGCAGTGCTAGAGTAACAGGATCGAACACCGGGGAGCTGTCTTTT. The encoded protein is CSARVTGSNTGELSF.